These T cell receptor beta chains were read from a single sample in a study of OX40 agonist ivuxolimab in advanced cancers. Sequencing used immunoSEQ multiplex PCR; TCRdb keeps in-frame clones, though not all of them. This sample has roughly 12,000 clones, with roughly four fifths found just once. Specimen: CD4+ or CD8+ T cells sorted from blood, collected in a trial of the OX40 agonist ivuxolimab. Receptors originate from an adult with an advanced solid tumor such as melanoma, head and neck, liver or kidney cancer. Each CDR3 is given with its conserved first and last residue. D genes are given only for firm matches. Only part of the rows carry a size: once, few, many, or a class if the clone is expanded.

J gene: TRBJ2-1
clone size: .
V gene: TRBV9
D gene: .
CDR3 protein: CASSTPPNEQFF
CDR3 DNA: TGTGCCAGCAGCACTCCCCCAAATGAGCAGTTCTTC

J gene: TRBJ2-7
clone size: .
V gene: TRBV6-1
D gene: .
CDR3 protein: CASSEGVFYIPYEQYF
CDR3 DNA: TGTGCCAGCAGTGAAGGAGTGTTTTACATCCCCTACGAGCAGTACTTC

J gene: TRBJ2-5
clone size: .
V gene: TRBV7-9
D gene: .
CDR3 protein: CASSLVGSQETQYF
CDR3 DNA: TGTGCCAGCAGCTTAGTTGGGTCCCAAGAGACCCAGTACTTC

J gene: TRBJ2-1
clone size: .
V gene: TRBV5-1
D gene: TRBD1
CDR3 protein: CASSHNPPWDRGLDEQFF
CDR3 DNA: TGCGCCAGCAGCCATAACCCTCCGTGGGACAGGGGGCTGGATGAGCAGTTCTTC

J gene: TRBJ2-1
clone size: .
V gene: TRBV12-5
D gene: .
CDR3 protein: CASGAYNEQFF
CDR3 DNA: TGTGCTAGTGGTGCCTATAATGAGCAGTTCTTC

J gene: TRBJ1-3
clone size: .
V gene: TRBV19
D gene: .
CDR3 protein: CASSMQPFSGNTIYF
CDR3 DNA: TGTGCCAGTAGTATGCAGCCTTTCTCTGGAAACACCATATATTTT

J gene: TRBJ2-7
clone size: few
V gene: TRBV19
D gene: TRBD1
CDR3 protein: CASRDSAYEQYF
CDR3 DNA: TGTGCCAGCCGGGACAGCGCCTACGAGCAGTACTTC

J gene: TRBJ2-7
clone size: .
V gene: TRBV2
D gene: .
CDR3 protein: CASRMSVTSTYEQYF
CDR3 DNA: TGTGCCAGCAGAATGTCGGTGACATCGACCTACGAGCAGTACTTC

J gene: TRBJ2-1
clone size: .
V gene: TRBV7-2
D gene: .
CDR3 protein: CASSLLQPYNEQFF
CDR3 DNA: TGTGCCAGCAGCTTGCTACAACCTTACAATGAGCAGTTCTTC

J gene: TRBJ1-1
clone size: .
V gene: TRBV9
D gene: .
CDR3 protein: CASSVGVGGVSSEAFF
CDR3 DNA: TGTGCCAGCAGCGTAGGAGTAGGGGGGGTTAGCTCTGAAGCTTTCTTT

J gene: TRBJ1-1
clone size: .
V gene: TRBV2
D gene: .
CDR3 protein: CASSGWDTKGTEAFF
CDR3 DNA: TGTGCCAGCAGTGGGTGGGACACTAAGGGCACTGAAGCTTTCTTT

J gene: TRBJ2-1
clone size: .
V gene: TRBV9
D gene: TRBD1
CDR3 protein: CASSVGGTGVGNEQFF
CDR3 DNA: TGTGCCAGCAGCGTAGGCGGGACAGGGGTTGGAAATGAGCAGTTCTTC

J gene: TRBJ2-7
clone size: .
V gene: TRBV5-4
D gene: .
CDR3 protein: CASSGGTGSSYEQYF
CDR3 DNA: TGTGCCAGCAGCGGGGGGACGGGGAGCTCCTACGAGCAGTACTTC

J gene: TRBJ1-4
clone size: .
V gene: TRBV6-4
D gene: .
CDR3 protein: CATPEVERYNEKLFF
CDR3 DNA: TGTGCCACCCCGGAAGTAGAGCGTTATAATGAAAAACTGTTTTTT

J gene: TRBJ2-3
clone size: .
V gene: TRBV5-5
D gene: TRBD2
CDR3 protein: CASSPLAGGATDTQYF
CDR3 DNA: TGTGCCAGCAGCCCGCTGGCGGGGGGTGCAACAGATACGCAGTATTTT

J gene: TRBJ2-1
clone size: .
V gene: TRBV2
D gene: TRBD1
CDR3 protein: CASVPGQGDEQFF
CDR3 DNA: TGTGCCAGCGTCCCGGGACAGGGGGATGAGCAGTTCTTC

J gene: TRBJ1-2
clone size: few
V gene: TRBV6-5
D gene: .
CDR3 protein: CASRPPNYGYTF
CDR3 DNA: TGTGCCAGCAGACCGCCTAACTATGGCTACACCTTC

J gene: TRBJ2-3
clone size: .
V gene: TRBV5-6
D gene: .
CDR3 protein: CASSLVTDTQYF
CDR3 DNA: TGTGCCAGCAGCTTGGTAACAGATACGCAGTATTTT

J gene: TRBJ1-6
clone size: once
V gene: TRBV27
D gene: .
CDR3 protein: CASSFIGGSSPLHF
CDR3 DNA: TGTGCCAGCAGTTTTATAGGGGGGTCTTCACCCCTCCACTTT

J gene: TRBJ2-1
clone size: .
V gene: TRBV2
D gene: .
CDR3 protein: CARTDERNEQFF
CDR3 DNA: TGTGCCAGGACGGACGAACGGAATGAGCAGTTCTTC

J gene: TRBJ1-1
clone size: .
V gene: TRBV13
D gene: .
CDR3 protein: CASSLGTSLRSTEAFF
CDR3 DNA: TGTGCCAGCAGCTTAGGGACCAGTTTACGTAGCACTGAAGCTTTCTTT

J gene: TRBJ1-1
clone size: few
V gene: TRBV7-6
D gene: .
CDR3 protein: CASSYPSGVNTEAFF
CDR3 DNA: TGTGCCAGCAGCTACCCGTCTGGGGTCAACACTGAAGCTTTCTTT

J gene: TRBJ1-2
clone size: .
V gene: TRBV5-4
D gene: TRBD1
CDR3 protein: CASSPGQGGYGYTF
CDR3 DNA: TGTGCCAGCAGTCCGGGACAGGGGGGATATGGCTACACCTTC

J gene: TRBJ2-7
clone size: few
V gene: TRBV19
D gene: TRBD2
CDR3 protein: CASSIRGGSVNEQYF
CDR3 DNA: TGTGCCAGTAGTATAAGGGGCGGGAGTGTCAACGAGCAGTACTTC

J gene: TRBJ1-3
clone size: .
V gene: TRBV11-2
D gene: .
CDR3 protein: CASSFPDWGLSGNTIYF
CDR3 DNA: TGTGCCAGCAGCTTTCCTGACTGGGGCCTCTCTGGAAACACCATATATTTT

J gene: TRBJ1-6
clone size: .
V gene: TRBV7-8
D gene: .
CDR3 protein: CASSLRTDYNSPLHF
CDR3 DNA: TGTGCCAGCAGCCTCCGGACAGACTATAATTCACCCCTCCACTTT

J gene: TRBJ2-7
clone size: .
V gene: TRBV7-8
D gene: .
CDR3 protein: CASSVRGTNSYEQYF
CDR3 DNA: TGTGCCAGCAGCGTTAGGGGGACGAACTCCTACGAGCAGTACTTC

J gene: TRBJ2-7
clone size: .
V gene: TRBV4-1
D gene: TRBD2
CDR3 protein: CASSSSLTGGSYEQYF
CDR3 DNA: TGCGCCAGCAGCTCTAGCCTAACGGGAGGATCCTACGAGCAGTACTTC

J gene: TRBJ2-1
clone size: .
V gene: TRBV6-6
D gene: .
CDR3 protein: CASSYSRRAGYNEQFF
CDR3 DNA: TGTGCCAGCAGTTACTCGAGGAGGGCCGGCTACAATGAGCAGTTCTTC

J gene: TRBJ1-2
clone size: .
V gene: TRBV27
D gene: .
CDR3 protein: CASNLSGSYPAYYGYTF
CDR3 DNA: TGTGCCAGCAATTTATCGGGGTCGTATCCAGCCTACTATGGCTACACCTTC

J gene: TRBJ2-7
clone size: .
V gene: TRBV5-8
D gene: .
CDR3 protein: CASSLEQVSYEQYF
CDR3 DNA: TGTGCCAGCAGCTTGGAGCAGGTTAGCTACGAGCAGTACTTC

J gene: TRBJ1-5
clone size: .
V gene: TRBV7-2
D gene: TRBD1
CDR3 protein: CASSRQGHSNQPQHF
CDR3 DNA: TGTGCCAGCAGCCGACAGGGCCATAGCAATCAGCCCCAGCATTTT

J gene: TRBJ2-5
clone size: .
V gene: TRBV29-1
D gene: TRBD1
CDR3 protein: CSVERATRQGAGETQYF
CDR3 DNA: TGCAGCGTTGAAAGGGCGACGCGGCAGGGGGCGGGCGAGACCCAGTACTTC

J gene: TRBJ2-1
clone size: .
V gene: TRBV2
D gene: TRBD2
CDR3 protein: CASSRGGGSYNEQFF
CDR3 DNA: TGTGCCAGCAGTCGCGGGGGGGGGTCCTACAATGAGCAGTTCTTC

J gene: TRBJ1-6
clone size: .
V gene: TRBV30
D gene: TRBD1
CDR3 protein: CAWSGGTGQVGLHF
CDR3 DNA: TGTGCCTGGAGTGGAGGGACAGGCCAAGTGGGCCTCCACTTT

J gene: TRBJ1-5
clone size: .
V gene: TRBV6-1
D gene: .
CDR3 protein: CASSPKGGNQPQHF
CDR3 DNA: TGTGCCAGCAGCCCTAAGGGAGGGAATCAGCCCCAGCATTTT

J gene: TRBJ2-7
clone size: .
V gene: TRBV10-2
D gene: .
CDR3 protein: CASSENPYEQYF
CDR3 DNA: TGCGCCAGCAGTGAGAACCCTTACGAGCAGTACTTC

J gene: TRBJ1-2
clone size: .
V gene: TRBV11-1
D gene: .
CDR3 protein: CASSLVPSNYGYTF
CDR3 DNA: TGTGCCAGCAGCTTAGTTCCTTCTAACTATGGCTACACCTTC

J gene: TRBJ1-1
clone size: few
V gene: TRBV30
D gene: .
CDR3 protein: CAWSEMDTEAFF
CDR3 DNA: TGTGCCTGGAGCGAAATGGACACTGAAGCTTTCTTT

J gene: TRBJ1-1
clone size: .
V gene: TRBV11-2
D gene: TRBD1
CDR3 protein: CASSARQGLDTEAFF
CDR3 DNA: TGTGCCAGCAGCGCTCGACAGGGGTTGGACACTGAAGCTTTCTTT

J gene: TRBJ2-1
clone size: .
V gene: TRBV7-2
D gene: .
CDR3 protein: CASSLPSLNYNEQFF
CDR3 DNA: TGTGCCAGCAGCTTACCGAGTCTCAACTACAATGAGCAGTTCTTC